This T cell receptor (beta chain) was retrieved from a study of blood T cells in healthy people across ages. Primed by a sample-barcoded 5' primer and a J-beta primer mix, a second PCR proceeded for roughly 7 to 12 cycles. TCRdb used MiXCR to reprocess the 5' RACE reads, holding one entry per CDR3 protein. The sample lists approximately 810,000 distinct CDR3 sequences; 35% to 40% were seen once. This clonotype was seen a few times. The draw of peripheral blood yielded approximately 10 milliliters from each donor. The CDR3 runs to 14 residues. Germline V lookup: CDR1 SGHTA, CDR2 FQGNSA. The V end lost 6 bases, the J end lost 4 bases, and 13 bases lay between the germline ends.

This clonotype originated in a man aged 18 to 29 in good health. The chain uses TRBV7-2 and TRBJ2-4; D gene ambiguous. Sequenced material: blood. CDR3: CASSPESAKNIQYF. The CDR3, as DNA: TGTGCCAGCAGTCCGGAAAGTGCGAAAAACATTCAGTACTTC.